This T cell receptor (beta chain) was observed in a study of OX40 agonist ivuxolimab in advanced cancers. Overall study: Patients undergoing dose escalation presented with hepatocellular carcinoma, melanoma, renal cell or head and neck cancer.

Patients with a history of autoimmune disease or on systemic immunosuppression were excluded. Worth noting for this clone: What it recognizes is unknown.

Findings of the study overall: Near-lowest levels of clonal expansion characterized partial responders at 0.1-3.0 mg/kg.

TCRdb's table, derived via immunoSEQ multiplex PCR, lists solely in-frame clones and lacks some. The table records over 15,000 clones, 83% of them present only once. This sample comprised CD4+ or CD8+ T cells sorted from blood, obtained in a trial of the OX40 agonist ivuxolimab. The sequence was obtained from an adult with an advanced solid tumor such as melanoma, head and neck, liver or kidney cancer.

The CDR3 nucleotides are TGTGCCAGCAGTTTCCCGGGAGGGGGCAAAAACATTCAGTACTTC. As protein: CASSFPGGGKNIQYF. This sequence joins TRBV28 and TRBJ2-4; TRBD2 matches 8 bases. The V gene's germline CDR1 is MDHEN and CDR2 SYDVKM. The CDR3 consists of 15 residues. V lost 3 bases, J lost 3 bases, and 4 bases stayed unmatched.